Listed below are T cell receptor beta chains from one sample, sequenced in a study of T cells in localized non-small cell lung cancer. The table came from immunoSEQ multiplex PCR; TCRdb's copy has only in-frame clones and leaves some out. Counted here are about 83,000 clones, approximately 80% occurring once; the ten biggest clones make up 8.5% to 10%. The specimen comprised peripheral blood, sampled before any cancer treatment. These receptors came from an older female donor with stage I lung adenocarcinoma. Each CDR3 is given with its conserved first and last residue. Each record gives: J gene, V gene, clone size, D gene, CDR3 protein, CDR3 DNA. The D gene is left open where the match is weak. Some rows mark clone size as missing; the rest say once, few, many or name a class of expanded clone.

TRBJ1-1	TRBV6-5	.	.	CASSRGGTEAFF	TGTGCCAGCAGCCGGGGGGGCACTGAAGCTTTCTTT
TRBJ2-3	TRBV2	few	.	CASSSGSTDTQYF	TGTGCCAGCAGCTCCGGGTCCACAGATACGCAGTATTTT
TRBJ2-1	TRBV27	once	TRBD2	CASGIAGASYNEQFF	TGTGCCAGCGGTATAGCGGGGGCCTCCTACAATGAGCAGTTCTTC
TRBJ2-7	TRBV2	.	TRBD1	CASVGQVFSYEQYF	TGTGCCAGCGTAGGACAGGTTTTCTCCTACGAGCAGTACTTC
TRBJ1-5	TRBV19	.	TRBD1	CASTRTGDQPQHF	TGTGCCAGTACCCGGACAGGGGATCAGCCCCAGCATTTT
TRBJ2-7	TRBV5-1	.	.	CASKGYGTDYEQYF	TGCGCCAGCAAGGGGTACGGGACGGACTACGAGCAGTACTTC
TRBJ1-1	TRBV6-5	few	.	CASSYSTPIMNTEAFF	TGTGCCAGCAGTTACTCGACCCCGATCATGAACACTGAAGCTTTCTTT
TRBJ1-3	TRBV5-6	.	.	CASSYRSGAADTIYF	TGTGCCAGCAGCTACCGTTCAGGGGCGGCTGACACCATATATTTT
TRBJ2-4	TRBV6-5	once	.	CASRRASTQYF	TGTGCCAGCAGGAGGGCTTCCACTCAGTACTTC
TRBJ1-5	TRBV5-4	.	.	CASRVRVAGNQPQHF	TGTGCCAGCAGGGTCCGGGTTGCGGGCAATCAGCCCCAGCATTTT
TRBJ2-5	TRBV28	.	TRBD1	CASTRWVQGETQYF	TGTGCCAGCACCCGCTGGGTACAGGGGGAGACCCAGTACTTC
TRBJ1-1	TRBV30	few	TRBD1	CACMTASGTGWSVAFF	TGTGCCTGCATGACCGCGTCCGGGACAGGGTGGAGTGTAGCTTTCTTT
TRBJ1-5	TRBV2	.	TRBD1	CASSATGGGYQPQHF	TGTGCCAGCAGCGCCACAGGGGGGGGGTATCAGCCCCAGCATTTT
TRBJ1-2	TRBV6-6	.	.	CASSYWAATNYGYTF	TGTGCCAGCAGTTACTGGGCGGCAACTAACTATGGCTACACCTTC
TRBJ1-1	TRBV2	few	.	CASSERSLTEAFF	TGTGCCAGCAGTGAACGGAGTTTAACTGAAGCTTTCTTT
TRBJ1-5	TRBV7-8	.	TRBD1	CASSPRTGVSNQPQHF	TGTGCCAGCAGCCCCAGGACAGGAGTTAGCAATCAGCCCCAGCATTTT
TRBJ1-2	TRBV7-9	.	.	CASSRRAVDYGYTF	TGTGCCAGCAGCCGCAGGGCTGTGGACTATGGCTACACCTTC
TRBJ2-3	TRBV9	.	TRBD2	CASSLTSGSTDTQYF	TGTGCCAGCAGCTTGACTAGCGGAAGCACAGATACGCAGTATTTT
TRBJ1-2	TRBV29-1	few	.	CSVGTGGVNPSGYTF	TGCAGCGTTGGCACTGGGGGCGTTAATCCCTCTGGCTACACCTTC
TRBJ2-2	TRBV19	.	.	CASSTQGTGELFF	TGTGCCAGTAGCACCCAAGGCACCGGGGAGCTGTTTTTT
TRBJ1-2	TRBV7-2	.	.	CASSSPIQGYGYTF	TGTGCCAGCAGCTCCCCTATACAGGGCTATGGCTACACCTTC
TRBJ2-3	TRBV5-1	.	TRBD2	CASSTRRRGGPDTQYF	TGCGCCAGCAGCACCCGCCGGCGGGGGGGCCCAGATACGCAGTATTTT
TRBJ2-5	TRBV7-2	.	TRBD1	CASSKNRDRADLQETQYF	TGTGCCAGCAGCAAAAACCGAGACAGGGCAGACCTCCAAGAGACCCAGTACTTC
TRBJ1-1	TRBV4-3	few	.	CASSQEAYTEAFF	TGCGCCAGCAGCCAAGAGGCCTACACTGAAGCTTTCTTT
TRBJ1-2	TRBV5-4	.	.	CASSLGVGTNYGYTF	TGTGCCAGCAGCTTGGGGGTAGGGACCAACTATGGCTACACCTTC
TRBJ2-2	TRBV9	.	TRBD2	CASSFSGTSGELFF	TGTGCCAGCAGCTTTAGCGGGACATCCGGGGAGCTGTTTTTT
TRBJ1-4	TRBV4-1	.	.	CASSQEYDEKLFF	TGCGCCAGCAGCCAAGAGTATGATGAAAAACTGTTTTTT